Shown below are 17 T cell receptor beta chains from a single sample sequenced in a study of tumor-infiltrating lymphocytes in primary liver carcinoma. Each 20-30 mg portion of unsorted bulk tissue served as the source for co-extraction of RNA and DNA. From 400 to 550 ng total RNA, TCR beta cDNA was generated with a primer in the constant region. Construction of TCR beta libraries relied on three successive nested multiplex PCR rounds employing slightly modified ARM-PCR. PCR rounds one and two used TRBV1-TRBV30 forward primers with a C-beta reverse primer for about 11 cycles each. A single record per CDR3 protein comes from TCRdb applying MiXCR to the multiplex PCR reads. The table includes 95,000 to 150,000 distinct CDR3 sequences, 55% to 75% detected once. Sequenced sample: liver tumor tissue from sampling region 3. The subset was: tumor region T3, left-lateral pole. The receptors shown here come from a woman aged 60 to 75 with primary liver carcinoma and hepatitis B virus infection.

With regard to this clonotype: This sequence may be a read error, since a much larger clone differs from it by one base. The CDR3 loop reads CASSQVQSHGYTF. CDR3 coding DNA: TGCGCCAGCAGCCAAGTCCAGAGCCATGGCTACACCTTC. The chain has TRBV4-1 and TRBJ1-2; D ambiguous. The V end lost 1 base, the J end lost 6 bases, and 9 bases lay between the germline ends. Germline-derived CDR1 and CDR2 are MGHRA and YSYEKL. This CDR3 has 13 amino acids.

The chain uses TRBV11-2 and TRBJ1-6; TRBD1 is a possible D gene (5 bases). Trimming took off 11 bases at V and 7 bases at J, with 15 bases between the two ends. The CDR3 length is 13 residues. From germline, CDR1 is SGHAT and CDR2 FQNNGV. Here the CDR3 reads CADSFVMNSPLHF. The CDR3 coding sequence is TGTGCCGACAGCTTCGTAATGAATTCACCCCTCCACTTT.

This clonotype was counted at least ten times. This chain joins TRBV5-1 and TRBJ2-1; the match to TRBD2 covers 11 bases. With 0 bases clipped from V and 7 bases from J, the junction kept 3 bases outside the gene matches. The CDR3 is 15 amino acids. CDR1 is SGHRS, CDR2 YFSETQ, per germline. In DNA, the CDR3 is TGCGCCAGCAGCTTGGTGGCTAGCGGGAGGAATGAGCAGTTCTTC. Translation gives CASSLVASGRNEQFF.

A note on this clonotype: At one of its ends the junction is not consistent with the germline gene, which may arise from a read error. The V gene is TRBV11-3, the J gene TRBJ2-3, with TRBD2 as a possible D gene (6 bases). This CDR3 spans 11 amino acids. Germline CDR1 SGHNT, CDR2 YENEEA. The CDR3 loop is CVSSLADMQYF. CDR3 bases: TGTGTCAGCAGCTTAGCGGATATGCAGTATTTT.

With respect to this clonotype: The final CDR3 position lacks the conserved phenylalanine or tryptophan, pointing to a likely read error. Because the CDR3's place on the DNA is in doubt, the DNA is left out and the CDR3 is given as listed by TCRdb. This rearrangement joins TRBV11-2 to TRBJ2-2. CDR1 and CDR2 (germline): SGHAT, FQNNGV. The CDR3 spans 13 residues, counting both ends. The CDR3 region is CASCLDRTGELFL.

Comment on this clonotype: A much bigger clone sits one base away, suggesting this may be a read error. The chain carries TRBV12-5 and TRBJ2-3; D is unresolved. CDR3 length: 13 amino acids. Germline V CDR1 and CDR2: LGHNT, FRNRAP. The DNA for the CDR3 is TGTGCTAATGGTTTGGCTCCTTTAGATACGCAGTATTTT. This translates into CANGLAPLDTQYF.

The chain combines TRBV11-2 with TRBJ2-7; D call uncertain. With 8 bases removed from V and 6 bases from J, the gap between germline ends came to 20 bases. The CDR3 totals 14 residues. Germline CDR1 reads SGHAT; CDR2 reads FQNNGV. The CDR3 region is CASGPASGASEQYF. DNA for the CDR3: TGTGCCAGCGGCCCCGCTTCAGGTGCTAGCGAGCAGTACTTC.

This clonotype was picked up many times. The chain is built from TRBV29-1 and TRBJ2-5; either TRBD1 or TRBD2 may supply D (7 bases each). CDR3 length equals 12 residues. The germline gives CDR1 SQVTM, CDR2 ANQGSEA. Deletions cut 4 bases from V and 5 bases from J, with 11 bases between. CDR3 region: CSVGQGGETQYF. CDR3 bases: TGCAGCGTTGGACAGGGAGGGGAGACCCAGTACTTC.

The CDR3 spells CASSLEEARGNEQFF. The DNA of the CDR3 is TGTGCCAGCAGCTTGGAGGAGGCTAGAGGCAATGAGCAGTTCTTC. The chain combines TRBV7-9 with TRBJ2-1, with TRBD2 as a possible D gene (5 bases). Germline assignment: CDR1 SEHNR and CDR2 FQNEAQ (reference sequence). The CDR3 consists of 15 residues. V dropped 3 bases and J dropped 6 bases, with 15 bases sitting between them.

This clonotype was detected ten times or more. This chain uses TRBV29-1 with TRBJ1-2, with D hard to call. This CDR3 is 14 amino acids long. Germline-derived CDR1 and CDR2 are SQVTM and ANQGSEA. V lost 5 bases and J 0 bases, leaving 13 bases between the germline ends. CDR3 nucleotide sequence: TGCAGCGTTCCTCGCCCGGGAGCTAACTATGGCTACACCTTC. This gives the protein CSVPRPGANYGYTF.

A note on this clonotype: A single base separates this from a much larger clone, so it may be a read error. The chain has TRBV29-1 and TRBJ2-7; TRBD1 might be the D (6 bases). CDR3 length equals 15 residues. Germline V gene lookup returns CDR1 SQVTM and CDR2 ANQGSEA. The DNA for the CDR3 is TGCAGCGTTGTCCCCCCCACAGGGAATCCCTACGGGCAGTACTTC. It translates to CSVVPPTGNPYGQYF.

The rearrangement joins TRBV11-2 to TRBJ2-3, with 9 positions matching TRBD2. Looked up from germline, CDR1 is SGHAT and CDR2 is FQNNGV. This CDR3 is built from 18 residues. Unmatched junction bases numbered 11, after V lost 4 bases and J lost 0 bases. The CDR3: CASSSELAGLLSTDTQYF. CDR3 nucleotide sequence: TGTGCCAGCAGCTCTGAGCTAGCGGGATTACTGAGCACAGATACGCAGTATTTT.

This clonotype was counted only a few times. CDR3 loop: CASSSSTGITEAFF. CDR3 DNA: TGCGCCAGCAGCAGCTCGACAGGGATCACTGAAGCTTTCTTT. V usage is TRBV5-1 and J usage is TRBJ1-1; TRBD1 matches 7 bases. CDR3 length: 14 amino acids. Per germline, CDR1 SGHRS and CDR2 YFSETQ. V was pared by 4 bases and J by 4 bases, with 7 bases of the junction left unmatched.

This clonotype was seen only a few times. A read error may account for a junction end that differs from germline. The rearrangement links TRBV7-9 to TRBJ2-1; the D gene could be TRBD1 or TRBD2 (6 bases each). Germline V gene lookup returns CDR1 SEHNR and CDR2 FQNEAQ (reference sequence). The CDR3 is made up of 14 amino acids. CDR3 protein: CASSLSGGRNEQCF. The CDR3 DNA sequence: TGTGCCAGCAGCTTGTCCGGGGGCCGGAATGAGCAGTGCTTC.

Concerning this clonotype: At one end, the junction sequence differs from germline, possibly due to a read error. The rearrangement uses TRBV29-1 and TRBJ2-3; tentative D call: TRBD2 (6 bases). The germline CDR1 and CDR2 sequences are SQVTM and ANQGSEA. There are 15 residues in the CDR3. Written as DNA, the CDR3 is TGCAGCCTTGGGGTAAGGCAGGGAGGCACAGTTACGCAGTATTTT. The encoded protein is CSLGVRQGGTVTQYF.

The chain links TRBV29-1 to TRBJ1-2; D remains ambiguous. Per the germline V gene, CDR1 is SQVTM and CDR2 is ANQGSEA. The CDR3 length is 13 residues. Trimming stripped 8 bases from V and 7 bases from J, with 20 bases between. The CDR3 DNA is TGCAGCCTTTCTGAGAGGGTCGACTTTGGCTACACCTTC. Protein product: CSLSERVDFGYTF. Full variable domain (missing parts from reference TRBV29-1 and TRBJ1-2): SAVISQKPSRDICQRGTSLTIQCQVDSQVTMMFWYRQQPGQSLTLIATANQGSEATYESGFVIDKFPISRPNLTFSTLTVSNMSPEDSSIYLCSLSERVDFGYTFGSGTRLTVV.

For this clonotype: The junction does not match germline at one end; this may be a read error. This sequence joins TRBV12-3 or TRBV12-4 and TRBJ2-3; 7 bases match TRBD1. CDR3 length equals 15 residues. The CDR3 nucleotides are TGTGCCAGCAGCTTAAGGGGGCAGGGGGTGTATACGCACTATTTT. The encoded protein is CASSLRGQGVYTHYF.